The source of this TCR beta chain is a study of blood T cells in healthy people across ages. Looked up from germline, CDR1 is SGHTA and CDR2 is FQGNSA. V lost 4 bases, J lost 3 bases, and 6 bases stayed unmatched. This CDR3 contains 15 residues. The use of a sample-barcoded 5' primer and a J-beta primer mix characterized a second PCR of roughly 6 to 12 cycles. Every sample produced at least 2.5 million CDR3-containing paired-end reads. TCRdb re-derived calls from the 5' RACE reads in MiXCR, one entry per CDR3 protein. The table includes 450,000 to 700,000 distinct CDR3 sequences, approximately 30% detected once. The study, taken as a whole, reports: Both higher diversity and more naive CD4+ cells marked long-lived donors when set against aged donors. It was found that TCR beta diversity correlated strongly with the percentage of naive T cells.

This clonotype has more than one count but fewer than ten. Its target is unknown. The sample was blood. V usage is TRBV7-2 and J usage is TRBJ2-1, with 7 bases lining up with TRBD1. The clonotype comes from a woman in her sixties or seventies in good health. The CDR3 loop is CASSSPRDSYNEQFF. In nucleotides, the CDR3 is TGTGCCAGCAGCTCTCCACGGGACAGCTACAATGAGCAGTTCTTC.